This entry lists 8 T cell receptor beta chains sequenced from one sample in a study of CD8 T cells in Susac syndrome. With random hexamers, roughly 0.45 to 1 ug RNA was reverse transcribed. TCRdb re-called the immunoSEQ multiplex PCR reads with MiXCR, one entry per CDR3 protein. Altogether about 100,000 distinct CDR3 sequences are present, 95% being singletons, with the ten largest covering approximately 0.33%. The specimen sequenced was CD8+ T cells from PBMCs. The origin of the receptors is a human donor with Susac syndrome.

V and J are TRBV3-1 and TRBJ1-1, with unresolved D. V dropped 0 bases and J dropped 5 bases, with 7 bases sitting between them. This CDR3 comprises 13 residues. Per germline, CDR1 LGHDT and CDR2 YNNKEL (reference sequence). CDR3 DNA sequence: TGTGCCAGCAGCCAAGAGGTGGATACTGAAGCTTTCTTT. Amino acids: CASSQEVDTEAFF.

The J gene is TRBJ2-7, the V gene TRBV5-1; 7 positions agree with TRBD1. V shed 6 bases and J 5 bases; nucleotides not matched to a gene: 5. Germline CDR1 SGHRS, CDR2 YFSETQ. CDR3 length equals 12 residues. CDR3: CASTGQKNEQYF. For the CDR3, the DNA is TGCGCCAGCACGGGACAGAAGAACGAGCAGTACTTC.

J is TRBJ2-1 and V is TRBV12-3 or TRBV12-4; TRBD2 matches at 10 bases. Losses at the gene ends were 3 bases for V and 4 bases for J; bases not matched to a gene: 6. The CDR3 length is 16 residues. The CDR3 DNA follows: TGTGCCAGCAGTTTGCAGGGTAGCGGGGGGTACAATGAGCAGTTCTTC. It translates to CASSLQGSGGYNEQFF.

As DNA, the CDR3 is TGTGCCAGCAAGGGGAACCCTAACACCGGGGAGCTGTTTTTT. Amino acids: CASKGNPNTGELFF. The rearrangement links TRBV6-4 to TRBJ2-2; TRBD1 might be the D (5 bases). V was clipped by 7 bases and J by 2 bases, with 11 bases between them. This CDR3 comprises 14 residues. Germline values: CDR1 MRHNA, CDR2 SNTAGT.

The CDR3 region is CASSAAGGPWETQYF. For the CDR3, the DNA is TGTGCCAGCAGTGCAGCGGGAGGGCCCTGGGAGACCCAGTACTTC. The chain uses TRBV27 and TRBJ2-5; the match to TRBD2 covers 10 bases. The germline CDR1 and CDR2 sequences are MNHEY and SMNVEV (reference sequence). The CDR3 extends over 15 amino acids. The V gene end was trimmed by 5 bases and the J gene end by 5 bases; junction bases not matched to a gene: 8.

V is TRBV2 and J is TRBJ2-7; TRBD1 matches at 7 bases. Looked up from germline, CDR1 is SNHLY and CDR2 is FYNNEI. Germline trimming cut 6 bases from V and 0 bases from J; bases unmatched to any gene: 5. This CDR3 spans 14 amino acids. The CDR3 is CASSEGAVSYEQYF. In nucleotides, the CDR3 is TGTGCCAGCAGCGAGGGGGCGGTCTCCTACGAGCAGTACTTC. The full variable domain, completed using reference TRBV2 and TRBJ2-7, is EPEVTQTPSHQVTQMGQEVILRCVPISNHLYFYWYRQILGQKVEFLVSFYNNEISEKSEIFDDQFSVERPDGSNFTLKIRSTKLEDSAMYFCASSEGAVSYEQYFGPGTRLTVT.

This CDR3 reads CASRGAGEETQYF. The CDR3 DNA sequence: TGTGCCAGTCGGGGAGCGGGAGAAGAGACCCAGTACTTC. The V and J genes are TRBV6-5 and TRBJ2-5, with 8 bases identical to TRBD2. Germline CDR1 and CDR2: MNHEY and SVGAGI. The trim removed 9 bases at V and 3 bases at J, leaving 6 bases unmatched. The CDR3 is made up of 13 amino acids.

This clonotype was found a few times. CDR3 sequence reads: CASSWTAEAFF. CDR3 bases: TGTGCCAGCAGTTGGACAGCTGAAGCTTTCTTT. The chain couples TRBV6-5 to TRBJ1-1, with D possibly matching TRBD1 (6 bases). Germline V gene lookup returns CDR1 MNHEY and CDR2 SVGAGI. The ends were cut back, 4 bases at V and 6 bases at J, with 6 bases in the middle. This CDR3 has 11 amino acids.